This paragraph reports one T cell receptor beta chain. This record comes from a study of control samples from healthy donors and cancer patients. V lost 6 bases and J lost 4; bases outside the gene matches: 10. Germline V gives CDR1 MDHEN, CDR2 SYDVKM. This CDR3 is 16 amino acids long. Profiling relied on immunoSEQ multiplex PCR, and the TCRdb table lists in-frame clones only, not all of them. In the table there are 120,000 or so clones, over 75% of which are singletons. This clonotype was sampled from a man in his 60s in good health. Sequencing used blood. The V gene is TRBV28, the J gene TRBJ1-5; 9 bases are shared with TRBD1. CDR3 loop: CASSPASGTGNQPQHF. DNA of the CDR3: TGTGCCAGCAGCCCAGCTAGTGGGACAGGGAATCAGCCCCAGCATTTT.